The clone carrying this T cell receptor (beta chain) occurred many times. The authors prepared the TCRbeta library with unique molecular identifiers. TCRdb redid the calling of the PCR reads with MiXCR, one entry per CDR3 protein. Of 200,000 to 300,000 distinct CDR3 sequences listed, 12% are singletons. The source of the sample is a study of T-cell reconstitution after alpha-beta-depleted transplantation in children. Trimming removed 5 bases at V and 9 bases at J, with 11 bases between. Germline CDR1 is MGHDK and CDR2 is SYGVNS. This CDR3 comprises 12 residues. The V and J genes are TRBV25-1 and TRBJ2-1; D remains ambiguous. Material: PBMCs from the stem cell graft donor, obtained from the stem cell graft. The clonotype was recovered from a human donor who donated a stem cell graft to a child with acute lymphoblastic leukemia. CDR3 nucleotide sequence: TGTGCCAGCAGTCCCGTCCGAGGTGAGCAGTTCTTC. This encodes CASSPVRGEQFF.